One sample yielded the 17 T cell receptor beta chains listed below, sequenced in a study of cytomegalovirus exposure and HLA in healthy donors. A multiplex PCR was run with 60 Vbeta primers and 13 Jbeta primers. Produced via immunoSEQ multiplex PCR; TCRdb's table is partial and in-frame only. The sample yields nearly 110,000 clones, more than 70% seen once. Sequencing was done on a sample of PBMCs. These TCRs come from a young man in good health and CMV-seronegative.

V is TRBV6-1 and J is TRBJ2-7, with D perhaps TRBD1 (5 bases). The CDR3 is 13 amino acids. The germline V gene has CDR1 MNHNS and CDR2 SASEGT. Trimming took off 7 bases at V and 2 bases at J, with 12 bases between the two ends. The CDR3 region has the DNA TGTGCCAGCAACCCGACAGAAACCTACGAGCAGTACTTC. It yields the protein CASNPTETYEQYF.

This clone has a handful of counts. This rearrangement joins TRBV28 to TRBJ2-1, with TRBD2 matching 16 bases. The CDR3 is 16 residues long. The V gene's germline CDR1 is MDHEN and CDR2 SYDVKM. The ends lost 7 bases at V and 5 bases at J; junction bases unmatched: 5. Written as DNA, the CDR3 is TGTGCCAGCACTACTGGGACTAGCGGGGGGGACAATGAGCAGTTCTTC. Residues: CASTTGTSGGDNEQFF.

This rearrangement joins TRBV19 to TRBJ1-5, with D unclear. The germline V gene encodes CDR1 LNHDA and CDR2 SQIVND (reference sequence). CDR3 size: 13 residues. Trimming pared 6 bases from V and 9 bases from J, leaving 15 bases between. CDR3 in amino acids: CASSAPGVGPQHF. The CDR3 region has the DNA TGTGCCAGTAGCGCACCCGGGGTGGGGCCCCAGCATTTT.

The CDR3 DNA is TGTGCCAGCAGCCCCCGGACAGGAGAGGGAAAACTGTTTTTT. It encodes CASSPRTGEGKLFF. The V call is TRBV9, the J call TRBJ1-4; 7 bases are shared with TRBD1. The CDR3 loop spans 14 amino acids. Trimming removed 4 bases from V and 10 bases from J; junction bases left unmatched: 10. The germline gives CDR1 SGDLS, CDR2 YYNGEE.

A few counts support this clone. This chain joins TRBV30 and TRBJ1-4; 7 nucleotides match TRBD1. The CDR3 spans 13 residues. The J segment lost 8 bases and the V segment lost 4 bases, leaving 7 bases of the junction unmatched. The V gene's germline CDR1 is GTSNPN and CDR2 SVGIG (reference sequence). The CDR3 reads CAWTPQGKEKLFF. The CDR3, as DNA: TGTGCCTGGACTCCACAGGGGAAAGAAAAACTGTTTTTT.

The CDR3 protein is CASSIRDRTYEQYF. Here the CDR3 DNA reads TGTGCCAGTAGTATTCGAGACAGAACCTACGAGCAGTACTTC. The V gene is TRBV19, the J gene TRBJ2-7; possible D gene TRBD1, 5 bases. There are 14 residues in the CDR3. The germline V gene encodes CDR1 LNHDA and CDR2 SQIVND (reference sequence). V gave up 3 bases and J gave up 2 bases, with 11 bases separating them.

J is TRBJ2-7 and V is TRBV21-1; the D call of TRBD1 is as the table states it, not checked on the DNA. TRBV21-1 corresponds to a pseudogene. The CDR3 spans 19 residues. The CDR3 coding sequence is TGTGCCAGCAGCAAAGGTCATCGGGGCCAGGGGACAGGGTCCTACGAGCAGTACTTC. This translates into CASSKGHRGQGTGSYEQYF.

The chain links TRBV2 to TRBJ2-3; TRBD2 agrees at 8 bases. V shed 7 bases and J 0 bases; nucleotides not matched to a gene: 6. The CDR3 is 15 residues long. The germline CDR1 and CDR2 sequences are SNHLY and FYNNEI. CDR3 DNA sequence: TGTGCCAGCAACTGGGCGGGAGGAAGCACAGATACGCAGTATTTT. The encoded protein is CASNWAGGSTDTQYF. Full variable domain (missing parts from reference TRBV2 and TRBJ2-3): EPEVTQTPSHQVTQMGQEVILRCVPISNHLYFYWYRQILGQKVEFLVSFYNNEISEKSEIFDDQFSVERPDGSNFTLKIRSTKLEDSAMYFCASNWAGGSTDTQYFGPGTRLTVL.

The V call is TRBV30, the J call TRBJ1-6; TRBD1 aligns across 9 bases. Germline CDR1 and CDR2: GTSNPN and SVGIG (reference sequence). CDR3 length: 17 residues. V dropped 3 bases and J dropped 6; count of bases not matched to a gene: 12. CDR3 bases: TGTGCCTGGAGCGGCCGGGACAGGGTAGGCTCTAATTCACCCCTCCACTTT. The encoded protein is CAWSGRDRVGSNSPLHF.

The chain employs TRBV6-1 and TRBJ2-5, with TRBD2 matching 13 bases. CDR1 and CDR2 from the germline V gene are MNHNS and SASEGT. V gave up 4 bases and J gave up 7 bases; unmatched junction bases: 15. This CDR3 contains 18 residues. Here the CDR3 reads CASSVYQTSGGRIGTQYF. CDR3 coding DNA: TGTGCCAGCAGTGTTTACCAGACTAGCGGGGGGCGTATCGGGACCCAGTACTTC.

The chain links TRBV7-3 to TRBJ1-5, with D unclear. The V end lost 5 bases, the J end lost 1 base, and 6 bases lay between the germline ends. The CDR3 consists of 13 residues. Germline CDR1 and CDR2: SGHTA and FQGTGA. CDR3 coding DNA: TGTGCCAGCAGCCGAGGGAGCAATCAGCCCCAGCATTTT. It translates to CASSRGSNQPQHF. The entire variable domain, with the rest obtained from reference TRBV7-3 and TRBJ1-5, is as follows: GAGVSQTPSNKVTEKGKYVELRCDPISGHTALYWYRQSLGQGPEFLIYFQGTGAADDSGLPNDRFFAVRPEGSVSTLKIQRTERGDSAVYLCASSRGSNQPQHFGDGTRLSIL.

The chain couples TRBV6-5 to TRBJ2-1; no clear D gene. Per the germline V gene, CDR1 is MNHEY and CDR2 is SVGAGI. The CDR3 length is 11 residues. V was clipped by 5 bases and J by 7 bases, with 6 bases between them. The CDR3 DNA reads TGTGCCAGCAGTCTCGGTAATGAGCAGTTCTTC. Translating it yields CASSLGNEQFF.

This clone was picked up a small number of times. This rearrangement joins TRBV7-6 to TRBJ2-2, with 7 positions matching TRBD1. Germline lookup yields CDR1 SGHVS and CDR2 FNYEAQ. Trimming at V came to 5 bases and at J to 5 bases, leaving 8 bases not matched to a gene. The CDR3 has 15 residues. The CDR3: CASSPWTGSTGELFF. In DNA, the CDR3 is TGTGCCAGCAGCCCCTGGACAGGATCGACCGGGGAGCTGTTTTTT.

V usage is TRBV30 and J usage is TRBJ1-2, with D perhaps matching TRBD1 (5 bases). V lost 0 bases and J lost 2, with 10 bases in between. The CDR3 spans 14 residues. CDR1 GTSNPN and CDR2 SVGIG come from the germline V gene (reference sequence). CDR3 DNA sequence: TGTGCCTGGAGTGTATTGGGGCGGAACTATGGCTACACCTTC. This encodes CAWSVLGRNYGYTF.

V usage is TRBV19 and J usage is TRBJ2-2, with 9 nucleotides matching TRBD2. Germline values: CDR1 LNHDA, CDR2 SQIVND (reference sequence). V shed 7 bases, J shed 3 bases, and the junction held 12 bases outside the gene matches. This CDR3 has 17 residues. This CDR3 reads CASKSSGGLRYTGELFF. The CDR3 coding sequence is TGTGCCAGTAAAAGTAGCGGGGGACTGAGGTACACCGGGGAGCTGTTTTTT.

The chain employs TRBV7-2 and TRBJ1-1; 8 positions match TRBD1. Germline V gene data show CDR1 as SGHTA and CDR2 as FQGNSA. The CDR3 sequence is 12 residues long. CDR3 nucleotide sequence: TGTGCGACAGGGGCCCTGAACACTGAAGCTTTCTTT. Its translation: CATGALNTEAFF. The whole variable domain, filled in from reference TRBV7-2 and TRBJ1-1, reads GAGVSQSPSNKVTEKGKDVELRCDPISGHTALYWYRQSLGQGLEFLIYFQGNSAPDKSGLPSDRFSAERTGGSVSTLTIQRTQQEDSAVYLCATGALNTEAFFGQGTRLTVV.

V and J are TRBV20-1 and TRBJ1-4; unclear D gene. The CDR3 has 11 amino acids. Germline loops: CDR1 DFQATT, CDR2 SNEGSKA (reference sequence). V was clipped by 5 bases and J by 8 bases, with 9 bases between them. CDR3 nucleotide sequence: TGCAGTGCTCCCCGCGGGGAAAAACTGTTTTTT. Protein sequence: CSAPRGEKLFF.